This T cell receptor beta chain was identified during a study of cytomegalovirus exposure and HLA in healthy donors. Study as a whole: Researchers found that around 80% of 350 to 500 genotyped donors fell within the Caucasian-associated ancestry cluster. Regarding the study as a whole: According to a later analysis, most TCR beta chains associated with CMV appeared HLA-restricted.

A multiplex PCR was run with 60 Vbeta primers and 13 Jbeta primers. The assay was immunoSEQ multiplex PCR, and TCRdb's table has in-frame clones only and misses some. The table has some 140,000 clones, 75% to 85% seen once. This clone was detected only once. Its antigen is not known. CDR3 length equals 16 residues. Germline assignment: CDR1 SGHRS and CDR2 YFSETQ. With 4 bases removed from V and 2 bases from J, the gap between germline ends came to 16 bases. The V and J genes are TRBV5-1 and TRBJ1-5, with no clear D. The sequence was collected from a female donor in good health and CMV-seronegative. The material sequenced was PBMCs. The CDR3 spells CASSPSGGDGNQPQHF. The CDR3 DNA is TGCGCCAGCAGCCCGTCTGGTGGAGACGGCAATCAGCCCCAGCATTTT.